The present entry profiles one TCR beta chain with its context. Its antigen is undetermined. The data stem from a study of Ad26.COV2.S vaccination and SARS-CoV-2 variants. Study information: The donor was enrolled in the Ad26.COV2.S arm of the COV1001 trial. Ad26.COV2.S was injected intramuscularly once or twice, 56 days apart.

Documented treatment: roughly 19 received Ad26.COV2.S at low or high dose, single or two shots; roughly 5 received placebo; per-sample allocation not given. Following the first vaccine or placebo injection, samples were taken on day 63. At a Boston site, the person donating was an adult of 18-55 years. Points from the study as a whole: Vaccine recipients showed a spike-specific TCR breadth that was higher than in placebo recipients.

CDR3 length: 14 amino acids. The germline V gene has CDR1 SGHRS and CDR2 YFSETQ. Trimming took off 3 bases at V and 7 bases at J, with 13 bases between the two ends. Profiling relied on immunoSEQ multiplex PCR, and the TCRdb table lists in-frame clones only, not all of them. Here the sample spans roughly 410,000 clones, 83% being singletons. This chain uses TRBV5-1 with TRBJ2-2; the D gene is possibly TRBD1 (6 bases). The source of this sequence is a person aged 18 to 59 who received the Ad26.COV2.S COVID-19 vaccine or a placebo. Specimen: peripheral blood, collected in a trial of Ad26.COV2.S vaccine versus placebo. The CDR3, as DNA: TGCGCCAGCAGCTCCCGGGACATTTTCGGGGAGCTGTTTTTT. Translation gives CASSSRDIFGELFF.